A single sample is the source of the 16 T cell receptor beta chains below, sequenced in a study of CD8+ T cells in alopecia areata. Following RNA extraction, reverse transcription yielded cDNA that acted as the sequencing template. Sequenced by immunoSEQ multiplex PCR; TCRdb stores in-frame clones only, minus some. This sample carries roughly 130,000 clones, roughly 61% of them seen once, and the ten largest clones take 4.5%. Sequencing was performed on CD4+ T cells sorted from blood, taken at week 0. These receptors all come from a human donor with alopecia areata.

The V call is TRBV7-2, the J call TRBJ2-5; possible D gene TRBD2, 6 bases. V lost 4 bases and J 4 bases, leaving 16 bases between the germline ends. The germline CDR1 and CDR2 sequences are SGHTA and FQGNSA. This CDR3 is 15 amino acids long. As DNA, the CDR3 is TGTGCCAGCAGCTCTATTGGAGGGGCTGGAGAGACCCAGTACTTC. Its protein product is CASSSIGGAGETQYF.

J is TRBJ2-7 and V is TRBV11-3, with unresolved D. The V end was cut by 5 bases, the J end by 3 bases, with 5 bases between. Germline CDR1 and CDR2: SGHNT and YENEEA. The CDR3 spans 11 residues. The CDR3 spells CASSPDYEQYF. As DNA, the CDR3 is TGTGCCAGCAGCCCGGACTACGAGCAGTACTTC.

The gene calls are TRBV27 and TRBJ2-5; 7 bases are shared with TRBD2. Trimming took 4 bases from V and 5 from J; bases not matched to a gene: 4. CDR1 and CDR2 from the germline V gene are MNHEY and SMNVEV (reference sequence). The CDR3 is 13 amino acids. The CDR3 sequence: CASSWGGQETQYF. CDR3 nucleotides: TGTGCCAGCAGTTGGGGAGGGCAGGAGACCCAGTACTTC.

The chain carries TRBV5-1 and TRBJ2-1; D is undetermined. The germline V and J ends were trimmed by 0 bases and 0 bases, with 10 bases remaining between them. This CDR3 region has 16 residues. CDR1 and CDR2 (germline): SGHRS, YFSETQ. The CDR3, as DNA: TGCGCCAGCAGCTTGGAGCCATCCAGCTCCTACAATGAGCAGTTCTTC. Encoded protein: CASSLEPSSSYNEQFF.

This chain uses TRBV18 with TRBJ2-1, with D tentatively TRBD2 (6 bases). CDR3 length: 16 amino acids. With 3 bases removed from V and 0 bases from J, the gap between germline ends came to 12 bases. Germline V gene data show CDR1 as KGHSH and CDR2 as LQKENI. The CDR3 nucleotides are TGTGCCAGCTCACCTCGGGACTTCCGCTCCTACAATGAGCAGTTCTTC. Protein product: CASSPRDFRSYNEQFF.

The CDR3 region is CASSLLGDRDEKLFF. In DNA form, the CDR3 reads TGCGCCAGCAGCTTGCTGGGGGACAGGGATGAAAAACTGTTTTTT. This chain joins TRBV5-1 and TRBJ1-4; 9 bases are a match to TRBD1. The CDR3 has 15 residues. The trim removed 1 base at V and 6 bases at J, leaving 4 bases unmatched. Per the germline V gene, CDR1 is SGHRS and CDR2 is YFSETQ. The entire variable domain, with the rest obtained from reference TRBV5-1 and TRBJ1-4, is as follows: KAGVTQTPRYLIKTRGQQVTLSCSPISGHRSVSWYQQTPGQGLQFLFEYFSETQRNKGNFPGRFSGRQFSNSRSEMNVSTLELGDSALYLCASSLLGDRDEKLFFGSGTQLSVL.

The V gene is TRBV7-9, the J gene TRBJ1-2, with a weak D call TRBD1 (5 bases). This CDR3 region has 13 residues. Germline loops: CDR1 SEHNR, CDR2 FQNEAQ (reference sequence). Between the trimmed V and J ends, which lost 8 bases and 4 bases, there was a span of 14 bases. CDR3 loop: CASEIGTGYGYTF. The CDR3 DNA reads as TGTGCCAGCGAAATCGGGACCGGCTATGGCTACACCTTC.

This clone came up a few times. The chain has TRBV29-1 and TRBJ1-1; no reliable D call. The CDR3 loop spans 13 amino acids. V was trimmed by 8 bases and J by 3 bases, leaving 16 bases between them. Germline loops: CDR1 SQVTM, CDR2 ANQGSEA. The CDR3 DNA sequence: TGCAGCTTTTTGAGGGAGGAGGACACTGAAGCTTTCTTT. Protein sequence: CSFLREEDTEAFF.

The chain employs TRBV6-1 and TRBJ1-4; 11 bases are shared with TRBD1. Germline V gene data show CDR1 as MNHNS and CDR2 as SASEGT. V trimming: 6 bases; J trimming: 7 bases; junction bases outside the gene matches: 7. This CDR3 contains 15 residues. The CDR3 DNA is TGTGCCAGCAGGAACGAGGGACAGGGGGGTGAAAAACTGTTTTTT. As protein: CASRNEGQGGEKLFF.

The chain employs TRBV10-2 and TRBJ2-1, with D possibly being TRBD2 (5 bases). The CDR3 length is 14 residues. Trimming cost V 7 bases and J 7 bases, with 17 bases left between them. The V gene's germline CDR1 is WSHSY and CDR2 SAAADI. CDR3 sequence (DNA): TGCGCCAGCAAGTCCGGCAACTCGGGGAATGAGCAGTTCTTC. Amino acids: CASKSGNSGNEQFF.

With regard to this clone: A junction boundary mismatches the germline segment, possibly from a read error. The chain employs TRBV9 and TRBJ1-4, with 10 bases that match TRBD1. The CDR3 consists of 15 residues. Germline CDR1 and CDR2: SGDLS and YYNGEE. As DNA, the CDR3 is TGCGCCAGCAGCCAATGGGGACAGGGGAATGAAAAACTGTTTTTT. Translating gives CASSQWGQGNEKLFF.

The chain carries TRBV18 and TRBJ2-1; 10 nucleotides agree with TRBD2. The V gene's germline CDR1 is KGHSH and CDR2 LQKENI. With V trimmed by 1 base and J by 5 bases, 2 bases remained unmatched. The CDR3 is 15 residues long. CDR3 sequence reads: CASSPRTSGDNEQFF. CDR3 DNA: TGTGCCAGCTCACCACGCACTAGCGGGGACAATGAGCAGTTCTTC.

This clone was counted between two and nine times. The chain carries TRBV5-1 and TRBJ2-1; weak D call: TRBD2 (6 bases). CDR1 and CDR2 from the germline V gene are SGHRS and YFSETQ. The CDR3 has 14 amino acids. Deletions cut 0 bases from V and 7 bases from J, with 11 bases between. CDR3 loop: CASSLASEGNEQFF. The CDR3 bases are TGCGCCAGCAGCTTGGCATCGGAGGGGAATGAGCAGTTCTTC.

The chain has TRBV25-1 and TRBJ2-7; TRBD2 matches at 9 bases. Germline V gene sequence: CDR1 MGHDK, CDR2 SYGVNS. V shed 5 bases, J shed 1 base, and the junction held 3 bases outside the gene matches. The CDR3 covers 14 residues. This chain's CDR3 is CASSFAGGSYEQYF. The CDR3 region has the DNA TGTGCCAGCAGTTTTGCGGGAGGGTCCTACGAGCAGTACTTC.

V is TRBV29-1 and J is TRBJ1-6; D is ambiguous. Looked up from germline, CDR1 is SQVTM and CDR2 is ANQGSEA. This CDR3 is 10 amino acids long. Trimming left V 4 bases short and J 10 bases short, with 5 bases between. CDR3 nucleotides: TGCAGCGTTGTGAAGTCACCCCTCCACTTT. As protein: CSVVKSPLHF.

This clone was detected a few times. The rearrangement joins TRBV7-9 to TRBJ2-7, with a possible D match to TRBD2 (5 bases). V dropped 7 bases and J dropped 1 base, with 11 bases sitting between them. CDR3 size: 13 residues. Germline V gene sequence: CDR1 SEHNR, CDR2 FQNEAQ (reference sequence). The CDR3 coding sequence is TGTGCCAGCACGATGGGAGCTTCCTACGAGCAGTACTTC. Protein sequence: CASTMGASYEQYF.